The clone carrying this T cell receptor (beta chain) was seen just once. The sample comes from a study of blood T cell repertoires in COVID-19. In the authors' methods: Nucleated cell counts were estimated from reference gene primer amplification. Here immunoSEQ multiplex PCR was the method, and the copy in TCRdb shows in-frame clones only, minus some. The V and J calls and clone size were taken over from that table, and D and trimming were inferred from the DNA. The sample has 100,000 to 150,000 clones, 84% seen once. This CDR3 region has 15 residues. V lost 2 bases and J lost 6, with 15 bases in between. Germline-derived CDR1 and CDR2 are SGHTS and YDEGEE.

This sequence joins TRBV5-8 and TRBJ1-5; the D gene is possibly TRBD1 (6 bases). What was sequenced was peripheral blood. This TCR was recovered from a woman in her 30s who had recovered from COVID-19. CDR3 sequence: CASSFTQGLGQPQHF. CDR3 in DNA: TGTGCCAGCAGCTTCACGCAGGGGCTGGGTCAGCCCCAGCATTTT.